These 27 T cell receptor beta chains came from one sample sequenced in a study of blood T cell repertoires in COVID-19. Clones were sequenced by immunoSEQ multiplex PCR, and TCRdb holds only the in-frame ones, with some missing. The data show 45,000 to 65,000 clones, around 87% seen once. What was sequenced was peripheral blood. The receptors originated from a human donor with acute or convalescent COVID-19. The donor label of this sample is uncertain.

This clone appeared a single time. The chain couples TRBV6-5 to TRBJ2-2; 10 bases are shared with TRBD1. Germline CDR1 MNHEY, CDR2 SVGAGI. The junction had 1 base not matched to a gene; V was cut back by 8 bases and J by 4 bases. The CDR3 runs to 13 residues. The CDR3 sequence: CASRTGGTGELFF. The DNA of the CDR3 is TGTGCCAGCCGGACAGGGGGCACCGGGGAGCTGTTTTTT.

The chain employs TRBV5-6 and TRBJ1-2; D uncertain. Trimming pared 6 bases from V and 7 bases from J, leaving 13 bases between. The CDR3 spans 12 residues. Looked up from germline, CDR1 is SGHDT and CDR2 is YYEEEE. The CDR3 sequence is CASTSSRSGYTF. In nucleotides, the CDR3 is TGTGCCAGCACCTCTTCGAGGAGTGGCTACACCTTC.

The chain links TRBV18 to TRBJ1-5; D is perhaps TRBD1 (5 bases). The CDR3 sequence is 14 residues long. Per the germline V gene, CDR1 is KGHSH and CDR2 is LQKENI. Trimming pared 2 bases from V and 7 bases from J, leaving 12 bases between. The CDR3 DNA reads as TGTGCCAGCTCACCAATCAGCCGGGGGCAGCCCCAGCATTTT. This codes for CASSPISRGQPQHF.

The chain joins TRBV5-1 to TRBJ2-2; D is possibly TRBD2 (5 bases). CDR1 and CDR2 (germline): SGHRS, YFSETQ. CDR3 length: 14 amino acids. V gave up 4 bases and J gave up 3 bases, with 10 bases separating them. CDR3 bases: TGCGCCAGCAGCCGGGAAGGACACACCGGGGAGCTGTTTTTT. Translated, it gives CASSREGHTGELFF.

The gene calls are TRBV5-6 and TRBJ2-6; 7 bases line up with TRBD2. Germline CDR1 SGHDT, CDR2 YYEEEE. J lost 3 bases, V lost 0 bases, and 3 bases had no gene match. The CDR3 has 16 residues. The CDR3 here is CASSLGSGGGANVLTF. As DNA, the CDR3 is TGTGCCAGCAGCTTGGGTTCGGGAGGTGGGGCCAACGTCCTGACTTTC.

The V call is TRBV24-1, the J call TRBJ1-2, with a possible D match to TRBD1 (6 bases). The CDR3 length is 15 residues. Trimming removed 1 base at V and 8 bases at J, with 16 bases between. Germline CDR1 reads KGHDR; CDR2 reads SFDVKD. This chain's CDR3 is CATSDLGNTGSGYTF. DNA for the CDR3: TGTGCCACCAGTGATTTAGGGAATACAGGGTCCGGCTACACCTTC.

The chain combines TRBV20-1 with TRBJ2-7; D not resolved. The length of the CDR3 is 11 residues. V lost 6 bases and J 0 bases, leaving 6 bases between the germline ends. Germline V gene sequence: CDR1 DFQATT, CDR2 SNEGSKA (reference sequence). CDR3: CSALISYEQYF. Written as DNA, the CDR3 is TGCAGTGCCCTTATCTCCTACGAGCAGTACTTC.

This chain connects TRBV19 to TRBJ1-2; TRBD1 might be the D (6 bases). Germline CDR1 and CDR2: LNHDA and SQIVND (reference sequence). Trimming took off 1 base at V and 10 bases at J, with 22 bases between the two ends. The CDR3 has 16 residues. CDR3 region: CASSIGTGTRRYNYTF. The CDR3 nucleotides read TGTGCCAGTAGTATAGGAACAGGGACGCGTCGATATAACTACACCTTC.

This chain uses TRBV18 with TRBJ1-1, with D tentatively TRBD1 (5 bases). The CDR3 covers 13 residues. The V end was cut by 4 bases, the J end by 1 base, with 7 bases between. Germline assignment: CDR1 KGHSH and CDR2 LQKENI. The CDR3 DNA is TGTGCCAGCTCACTCGACAGGAACACTGAAGCTTTCTTT. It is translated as CASSLDRNTEAFF.

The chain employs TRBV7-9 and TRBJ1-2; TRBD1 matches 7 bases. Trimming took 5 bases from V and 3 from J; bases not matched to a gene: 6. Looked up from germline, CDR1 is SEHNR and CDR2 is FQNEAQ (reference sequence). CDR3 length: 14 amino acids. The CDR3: CASSRQGGDYGYTF. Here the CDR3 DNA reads TGTGCCAGCAGCAGGCAGGGGGGAGACTATGGCTACACCTTC.

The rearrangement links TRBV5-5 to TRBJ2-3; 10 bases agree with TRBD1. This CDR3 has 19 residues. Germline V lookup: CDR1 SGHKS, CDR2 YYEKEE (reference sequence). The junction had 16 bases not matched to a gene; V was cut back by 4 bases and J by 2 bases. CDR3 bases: TGTGCCAGCAGCCGGGGGGGATGGCCGGGACAGGGGTACACAGATACGCAGTATTTT. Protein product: CASSRGGWPGQGYTDTQYF.

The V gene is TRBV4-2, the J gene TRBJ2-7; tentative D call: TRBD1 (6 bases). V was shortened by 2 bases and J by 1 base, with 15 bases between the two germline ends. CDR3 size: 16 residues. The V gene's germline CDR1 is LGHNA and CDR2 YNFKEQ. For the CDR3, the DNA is TGTGCCAGCAGCCAAACTTACAGGGTCCTTTCCTACGAGCAGTACTTC. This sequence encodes CASSQTYRVLSYEQYF.

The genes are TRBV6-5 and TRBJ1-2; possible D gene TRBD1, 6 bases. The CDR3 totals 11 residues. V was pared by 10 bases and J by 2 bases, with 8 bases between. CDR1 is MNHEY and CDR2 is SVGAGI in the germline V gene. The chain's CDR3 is CAIQGNYGYTF. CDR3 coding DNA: TGTGCCATTCAGGGGAACTATGGCTACACCTTC.

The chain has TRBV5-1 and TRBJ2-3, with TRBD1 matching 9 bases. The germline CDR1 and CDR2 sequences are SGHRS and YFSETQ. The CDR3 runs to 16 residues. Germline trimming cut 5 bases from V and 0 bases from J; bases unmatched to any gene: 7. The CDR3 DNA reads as TGCGCCAGCAGAGGGCTCGGGACAGGGAGCACAGATACGCAGTATTTT. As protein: CASRGLGTGSTDTQYF.

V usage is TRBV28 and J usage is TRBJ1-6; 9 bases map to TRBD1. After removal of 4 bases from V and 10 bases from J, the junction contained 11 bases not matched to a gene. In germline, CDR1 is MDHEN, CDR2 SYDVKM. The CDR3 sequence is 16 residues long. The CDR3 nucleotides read TGTGCCAGCAGTTACCGGACAGGGGTGGTGGAATCACCCCTCCACTTT. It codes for CASSYRTGVVESPLHF.

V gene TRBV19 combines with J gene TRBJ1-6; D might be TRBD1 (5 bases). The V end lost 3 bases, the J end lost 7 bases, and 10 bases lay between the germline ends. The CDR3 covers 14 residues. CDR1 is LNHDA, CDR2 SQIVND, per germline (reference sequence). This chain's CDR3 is CASSIVRGNSPLHF. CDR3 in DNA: TGTGCCAGTAGTATCGTTAGGGGCAATTCACCCCTCCACTTT.

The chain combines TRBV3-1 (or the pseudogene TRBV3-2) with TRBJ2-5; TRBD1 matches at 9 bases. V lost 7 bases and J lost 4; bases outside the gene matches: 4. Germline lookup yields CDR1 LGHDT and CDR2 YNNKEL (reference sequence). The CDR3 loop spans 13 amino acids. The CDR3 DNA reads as TGTGCCAGCAACAGGGGGCTAGGAGAGACCCAGTACTTC. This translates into CASNRGLGETQYF.

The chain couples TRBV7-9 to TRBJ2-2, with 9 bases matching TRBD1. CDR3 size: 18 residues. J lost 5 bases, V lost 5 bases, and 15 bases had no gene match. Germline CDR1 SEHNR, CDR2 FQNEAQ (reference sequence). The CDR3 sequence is CASSNTGTGPERTGELFF. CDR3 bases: TGTGCCAGCAGCAACACCGGGACAGGGCCCGAAAGGACCGGGGAGCTGTTTTTT.

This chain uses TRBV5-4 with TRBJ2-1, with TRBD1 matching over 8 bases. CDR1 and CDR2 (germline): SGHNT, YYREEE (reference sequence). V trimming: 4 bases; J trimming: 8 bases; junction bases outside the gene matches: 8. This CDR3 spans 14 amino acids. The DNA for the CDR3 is TGTGCCAGCAGCCAAATCGGACAGGGCTATGAGCAGTTCTTC. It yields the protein CASSQIGQGYEQFF.

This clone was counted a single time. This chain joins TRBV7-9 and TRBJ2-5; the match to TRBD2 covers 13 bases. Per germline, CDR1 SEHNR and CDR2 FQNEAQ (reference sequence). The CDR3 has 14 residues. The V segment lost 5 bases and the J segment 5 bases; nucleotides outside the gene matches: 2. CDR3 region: CASSPGLAGETQYF. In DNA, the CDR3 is TGTGCCAGCAGCCCGGGACTAGCGGGGGAGACCCAGTACTTC.

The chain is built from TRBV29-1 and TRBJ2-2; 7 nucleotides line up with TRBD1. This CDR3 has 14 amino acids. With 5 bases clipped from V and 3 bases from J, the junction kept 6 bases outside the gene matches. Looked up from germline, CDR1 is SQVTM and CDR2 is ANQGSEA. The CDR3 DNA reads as TGCAGCGTTCCCGGGACAGTCTACACCGGGGAGCTGTTTTTT. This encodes CSVPGTVYTGELFF.

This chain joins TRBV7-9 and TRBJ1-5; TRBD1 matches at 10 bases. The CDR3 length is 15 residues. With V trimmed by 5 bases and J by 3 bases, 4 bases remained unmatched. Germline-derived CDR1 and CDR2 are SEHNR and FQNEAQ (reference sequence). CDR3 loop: CASSTGTGANQPQHF. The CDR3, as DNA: TGTGCCAGCAGCACTGGGACAGGGGCCAATCAGCCCCAGCATTTT. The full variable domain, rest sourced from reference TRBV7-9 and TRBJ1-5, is DTGVSQNPRHKITKRGQNVTFRCDPISEHNRLYWYRQTLGQGPEFLTYFQNEAQLEKSRLLSDRFSAERPKGSFSTLEIQRTEQGDSAMYLCASSTGTGANQPQHFGDGTRLSIL.

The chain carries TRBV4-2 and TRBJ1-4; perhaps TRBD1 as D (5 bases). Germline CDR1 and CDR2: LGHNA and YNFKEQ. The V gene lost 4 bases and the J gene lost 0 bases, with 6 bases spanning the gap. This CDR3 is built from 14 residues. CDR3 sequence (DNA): TGTGCCAGCAGCCTGGGGCCAACTAATGAAAAACTGTTTTTT. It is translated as CASSLGPTNEKLFF.

For the CDR3, the DNA is TGTGCCAGCTCACCACAGGGGGCCATAAGTAACTATGGCTACACCTTC. Amino acids: CASSPQGAISNYGYTF. This chain links TRBV18 with TRBJ1-2, with TRBD1 identical over 7 bases. The CDR3 is 16 residues long. J lost 1 base, V lost 1 base, and 6 bases had no gene match. The germline CDR1 and CDR2 sequences are KGHSH and LQKENI.

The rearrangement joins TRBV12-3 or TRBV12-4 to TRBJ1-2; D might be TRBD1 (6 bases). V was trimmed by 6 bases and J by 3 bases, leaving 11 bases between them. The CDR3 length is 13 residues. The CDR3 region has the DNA TGTGCCAGCAGCCTCAGGGGCGACTATGGCTACACCTTC. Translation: CASSLRGDYGYTF.

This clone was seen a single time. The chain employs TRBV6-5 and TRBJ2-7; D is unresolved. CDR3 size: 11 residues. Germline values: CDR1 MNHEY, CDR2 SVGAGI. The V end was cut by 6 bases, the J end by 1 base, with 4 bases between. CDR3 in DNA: TGTGCCAGCAGCCATTCCTACGAGCAGTACTTC. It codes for CASSHSYEQYF.

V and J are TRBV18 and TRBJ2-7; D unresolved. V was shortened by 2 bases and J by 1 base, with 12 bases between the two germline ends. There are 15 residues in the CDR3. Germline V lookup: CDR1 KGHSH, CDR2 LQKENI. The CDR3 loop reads CASSPSQEGSYEQYF. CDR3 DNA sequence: TGTGCCAGCTCACCATCTCAGGAAGGATCCTACGAGCAGTACTTC. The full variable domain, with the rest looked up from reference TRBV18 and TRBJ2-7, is NAGVMQNPRHLVRRRGQEARLRCSPMKGHSHVYWYRQLPEEGLKFMVYLQKENIIDESGMPKERFSAEFPKEGPSILRIQQVVRGDSAAYFCASSPSQEGSYEQYFGPGTRLTVT.